The present T cell receptor beta chain was sequenced within a study of response to subunit inactivated influenza vaccine. Study-wide results and limits: Few new T cells, the authors suggested, are recruited by each seasonal influenza vaccination.

About this clonotype: Its antigen is as yet unknown.

The CDR3 is 14 amino acids. The V gene lost 6 bases and the J gene lost 7 bases, with 19 bases spanning the gap. Germline CDR1 LGHDT, CDR2 YNNKEL (reference sequence). In TCRdb, the RT-PCR reads were re-called with MiXCR into one record per CDR3 protein. The sample consists of over 450,000 distinct CDR3 sequences, approximately 12% of them appearing once. The sample consisted of PBMCs from blood, taken more than 35 days after vaccination. This chain links TRBV3-1 with TRBJ2-7, with D possibly being TRBD2 (5 bases). The receptor was derived from a man aged 45 to 65 who received an inactivated influenza vaccine. The CDR3 DNA reads TGTGCCAGCAGTCCGGGCGGAGTGAGGGTGGAGCAGTACTTC. Amino acid sequence: CASSPGGVRVEQYF.